The 15 T cell receptor beta chains below were found in one sample sequenced in a study of T cells in Graves' hyperthyroidism and ophthalmopathy. Amplification of TCR beta CDR3 regions used RNA as the template. Using the HTBI primer set, a first-round RT-PCR was run on the TCR CDR3. TCRdb fed the multiplex PCR reads into MiXCR, producing one record per CDR3 protein. Of 550,000 to 700,000 distinct CDR3 sequences listed, roughly 46% are singletons. The source material was peripheral blood or thyroid tissue (not recorded which). The receptors stem from an adult woman with Graves' disease, either hyperthyroidism or ophthalmopathy (not recorded which).

This clonotype appeared many times. The rearrangement links TRBV27 to TRBJ1-1, with D perhaps matching TRBD1 (6 bases). The CDR3 spans 16 residues. Deletions cut 5 bases from V and 1 base from J, with 17 bases between. From germline, CDR1 is MNHEY and CDR2 SMNVEV (reference sequence). The CDR3 loop reads CASSPRQETQNTEAFF. The CDR3 DNA reads as TGTGCCAGCAGTCCTCGACAGGAAACACAGAACACTGAAGCTTTCTTT.

This clonotype was observed at least ten times. This rearrangement joins TRBV20-1 to TRBJ1-5, with a possible D match to TRBD1 (6 bases). The CDR3 is 14 residues long. Germline CDR1 DFQATT, CDR2 SNEGSKA (reference sequence). This CDR3 is CSGLQGPSSQPQHF. The CDR3 DNA reads as TGCAGCGGTTTACAGGGACCTTCTAGTCAGCCCCAGCATTTT.

V gene TRBV4-3 combines with J gene TRBJ1-2; maybe TRBD1 (6 bases). This CDR3 has 11 amino acids. Germline V gene sequence: CDR1 LGHNA, CDR2 YSLEER. Trimming removed 1 base from V and 13 bases from J, with 10 bases in between. The CDR3 loop reads CASSQGGRSTF. CDR3 in DNA: TGCGCCAGCAGCCAAGGGGGGCGAAGCACCTTC.

V gene TRBV10-3 combines with J gene TRBJ2-3, with 9 positions matching TRBD1. Germline-derived CDR1 and CDR2 are ENHRY and SYGVKD. This CDR3 comprises 14 residues. With V trimmed by 5 bases and J by 3 bases, 3 bases remained unmatched. The CDR3 is CAISLTGGTDTQYF. For the CDR3, the DNA is TGTGCCATCAGTTTGACAGGGGGGACAGATACGCAGTATTTT.

This chain links TRBV15 with TRBJ2-5; D unclear. The CDR3 is 14 amino acids. Per germline, CDR1 LNHNV and CDR2 YYDKDF (reference sequence). V lost 4 bases and J 2 bases, leaving 11 bases between the germline ends. DNA of the CDR3: TGTGCCACCAGCAAAATGGGCCGGCAAGAGACCCAGTACTTC. The encoded protein is CATSKMGRQETQYF.

The table lists this clonotype with a count of one. V is TRBV12-3 or TRBV12-4 and J is TRBJ2-7, with 10 bases matching TRBD1. J was trimmed by 4 bases and V by 6 bases; bases with no gene match: 9. This CDR3 is 15 amino acids long. CDR3 sequence (DNA): TGTGCCAGCAGCACCGACGGGACAGGGGTGTACGAGCAGTACTTC. Protein: CASSTDGTGVYEQYF.

This clonotype was observed at least ten times. The CDR3 DNA is TGTGCCAGCCGTAGCGGGAGTAGAGGCACCGGGGAGCTGTTTTTT. This sequence encodes CASRSGSRGTGELFF. The gene calls are TRBV7-9 and TRBJ2-2; 9 nucleotides line up with TRBD2. The CDR3 has 15 amino acids. CDR1 and CDR2 from the germline V gene are SEHNR and FQNEAQ (reference sequence). The ends lost 8 bases at V and 4 bases at J; junction bases unmatched: 8.

This clonotype was recorded at least ten times. CDR3 nucleotide sequence: TGCAGCGCCCAGGGCTTCGGGGATCATATGAACACTGAAGCTTTCTTT. Amino acid sequence: CSAQGFGDHMNTEAFF. The chain is built from TRBV29-1 and TRBJ1-1, with D possibly matching TRBD1 (5 bases). Germline V CDR1 and CDR2: SQVTM, ANQGSEA. The CDR3 spans 16 residues. V lost 7 bases, J lost 0 bases, and 21 bases lay in between.

This clonotype was seen many times. The gene calls are TRBV2 and TRBJ1-2; D is unclear. The CDR3 contains 10 residues. Deletions cut 5 bases from V and 8 bases from J, with 6 bases between. From germline, CDR1 is SNHLY and CDR2 FYNNEI. The CDR3 DNA is TGTGCCAGCAGTCGACGGGGCTACACCTTC. As protein: CASSRRGYTF.

The J gene is TRBJ1-2, the V gene TRBV11-2, with 7 bases lining up with TRBD1. In germline, CDR1 is SGHAT, CDR2 FQNNGV. This CDR3 comprises 16 residues. The V segment lost 5 bases and the J segment 7 bases; nucleotides outside the gene matches: 16. CDR3 in amino acids: CASSPTTGFGVGGYTF. The CDR3 DNA is TGTGCCAGCAGCCCGACGACAGGGTTTGGGGTTGGTGGCTACACCTTC.

This chain joins TRBV14 and TRBJ1-2; weak D call: TRBD1 (6 bases). The CDR3 is 16 amino acids. V dropped 0 bases and J dropped 4 bases, with 15 bases sitting between them. CDR1 and CDR2 (germline): SGHDN, FVKESK. The CDR3 protein is CASSQDHPGAGYGYTF. The CDR3 DNA is TGTGCCAGCAGCCAAGATCATCCAGGGGCAGGCTATGGCTACACCTTC.

This clonotype came up a few times. This sequence joins TRBV9 and TRBJ1-3; no clear D. CDR3 length: 13 amino acids. The germline V gene has CDR1 SGDLS and CDR2 YYNGEE. Trimming took off 3 bases at V and 2 bases at J, with 6 bases between the two ends. DNA of the CDR3: TGTGCCAGCAGCGCCGGGCCTGGAAACACCATATATTTT. This sequence encodes CASSAGPGNTIYF.

This clonotype was observed many times. The CDR3 nucleotides are TGTGCCAGCAGTGAAGCGCAGCGAGCCGGGAATCAGCCCCAGCATTTT. Amino acid sequence: CASSEAQRAGNQPQHF. V is TRBV2 and J is TRBJ1-5; D is uncertain. Germline CDR1 and CDR2: SNHLY and FYNNEI. V was trimmed by 0 bases and J by 4 bases, leaving 13 bases between them. This CDR3 contains 16 residues.

In its sample, this clonotype was seen many times. The chain is built from TRBV2 and TRBJ2-5; D is possibly TRBD1 (6 bases). Germline assignment: CDR1 SNHLY and CDR2 FYNNEI. V gave up 9 bases and J gave up 5 bases, with 13 bases separating them. The CDR3 is made up of 12 amino acids. In nucleotides, the CDR3 is TGTGCCAGACGAACAGGGCAGGAGACCCAGTACTTC. Protein sequence: CARRTGQETQYF.

The table lists this clonotype with many counts. The chain links TRBV10-3 to TRBJ2-5; D is uncertain. Trimming removed 6 bases at V and 3 bases at J, with 5 bases between. This CDR3 is 11 amino acids long. Germline loops: CDR1 ENHRY, CDR2 SYGVKD. The CDR3 region is CAISEKETQYF. The CDR3 bases are TGTGCCATCAGCGAAAAAGAGACCCAGTACTTC.